These T cell receptor beta chains were read from a single sample in a study of T cell responses to AZD1222 COVID-19 vaccine. Measured with immunoSEQ multiplex PCR; TCRdb has only the in-frame clones, and not every one. This repertoire shows 150,000 to 190,000 clones, about nine tenths found once; its top ten account for 1.5% to 2%. The input for sequencing was peripheral blood, taken on day 0 of AZD1222 vaccination. These receptors were obtained from an adult in good health. Each CDR3 is given with its conserved first and last residue. The D gene is left open where the match is weak. For some rows the clone size is stated as once, few or many, or as a class when expanded; others skip it.

J,V,D,size,CDR3,DNA
TRBJ1-1,TRBV6-1,NA,NA,CASSETLGYTEAFF,TGTGCCAGCAGTGAGACACTGGGGTACACTGAAGCTTTCTTT
TRBJ1-1,TRBV5-6,NA,once,CASSGQSDDGTEAFF,TGTGCCAGCAGCGGACAGTCTGATGATGGCACTGAAGCTTTCTTT
TRBJ1-1,TRBV18,NA,NA,CASSPDRQLNTEAFF,TGTGCCAGCTCACCCGACCGACAGTTGAACACTGAAGCTTTCTTT
TRBJ2-5,TRBV5-1,NA,NA,CASTIPGSRETQYF,TGCGCCAGCACCATACCTGGGTCCAGGGAGACCCAGTACTTC
TRBJ1-6,TRBV27,NA,NA,CASSQTGPFYNSPLHF,TGTGCCAGCAGCCAGACAGGTCCCTTCTATAATTCACCCCTCCACTTT
TRBJ1-2,TRBV15,TRBD1,NA,CATSRDREKSNYGYTF,TGTGCCACCAGCAGGGACAGGGAGAAGTCTAACTATGGCTACACCTTC
TRBJ2-1,TRBV10-3,TRBD2,once,CAITTSGRYNEQFF,TGTGCCATCACGACTAGCGGGAGGTACAATGAGCAGTTCTTC
TRBJ1-5,TRBV28,NA,NA,CASSFGSGYSNQPQHF,TGTGCCAGCAGTTTTGGGTCGGGGTATAGCAATCAGCCCCAGCATTTT
TRBJ1-1,TRBV19,NA,NA,CASSANRASGTEAFF,TGTGCCAGTAGTGCCAATCGGGCCTCGGGCACTGAAGCTTTCTTT
TRBJ2-4,TRBV7-8,NA,NA,CASSPKTGTSNIQYF,TGTGCCAGCAGCCCCAAAACCGGGACTTCTAACATTCAGTACTTC
TRBJ1-5,TRBV28,TRBD1,NA,CASSAHRGFQPQHF,TGTGCCAGCAGTGCCCACAGGGGGTTTCAGCCCCAGCATTTT
TRBJ2-1,TRBV7-9,NA,NA,CASSYPGGSSEQFF,TGTGCCAGCAGCTATCCTGGGGGATCGAGTGAGCAGTTCTTC
TRBJ1-2,TRBV10-3,NA,NA,CAISESAAFNYGYTF,TGTGCCATCAGTGAGTCTGCAGCCTTCAACTATGGCTACACCTTC
TRBJ2-7,TRBV18,NA,few,CASSPQGSSYEQYF,TGTGCCAGCTCACCACAGGGGAGCTCCTACGAGCAGTACTTC
TRBJ2-1,TRBV6-5,NA,NA,CASSPDGTSYNEQFF,TGTGCCAGCAGCCCAGACGGTACCTCCTACAATGAGCAGTTCTTC
TRBJ2-2,TRBV10-3,TRBD1,NA,CAISESKWDRDIGGELFF,TGTGCCATCAGTGAGTCGAAGTGGGACAGGGATATTGGCGGGGAGCTGTTTTTT
TRBJ2-7,TRBV28,TRBD1,NA,CASSLESGTAFYEQYF,TGTGCCAGCAGTTTAGAATCCGGGACAGCCTTCTACGAGCAGTACTTC
TRBJ2-1,TRBV15,NA,NA,CATSRDLTRGGQNEQFF,TGTGCCACCAGCAGAGATCTGACACGGGGTGGTCAAAATGAGCAGTTCTTC
TRBJ1-6,TRBV19,NA,NA,CASSIEGGRKSRNSPLHF,TGTGCCAGTAGTATAGAAGGAGGACGAAAAAGTCGGAATTCACCCCTCCACTTT
TRBJ2-2,TRBV4-3,TRBD2,NA,CASSLVAGGPTGELFF,TGCGCCAGCAGCCTCGTAGCGGGAGGGCCAACCGGGGAGCTGTTTTTT
TRBJ1-1,TRBV29-1,TRBD1,once,CSVEEDRGPPAFF,TGCAGCGTTGAAGAGGACAGGGGCCCTCCAGCTTTCTTT
TRBJ2-7,TRBV7-8,NA,once,CASSLFSIYEQYF,TGTGCCAGCAGCTTATTTAGCATCTACGAGCAGTACTTC
TRBJ2-3,TRBV28,NA,NA,CASQRGGDTQYF,TGTGCCAGCCAAAGGGGGGGAGATACGCAGTATTTT
TRBJ2-6,TRBV15,TRBD1,NA,CATSGDPVRGLSVSGANVLTF,TGTGCCACCAGCGGGGACCCCGTCAGGGGGCTTTCCGTCTCTGGGGCCAACGTCCTGACTTTC
TRBJ1-1,TRBV5-8,NA,NA,CASSLGQAKAFF,TGTGCCAGCAGCTTGGGACAGGCGAAAGCTTTCTTT
TRBJ1-3,TRBV28,TRBD1,NA,CASSRDYQGALGNTIYF,TGTGCCAGCAGTCGTGATTATCAGGGGGCGCTGGGAAACACCATATATTTT
TRBJ2-3,TRBV23-1,TRBD2,NA,CASSQSGARLAGGDTQYF,TGCGCCAGCAGTCAATCAGGGGCTCGACTAGCGGGAGGAGATACGCAGTATTTT
TRBJ1-2,TRBV3-1/TRBV3-2,NA,NA,CASSQDPATLGGYTF,TGTGCCAGCAGCCAAGACCCCGCGACACTCGGAGGCTACACCTTC
TRBJ2-7,TRBV3-1/TRBV3-2,TRBD1,NA,CASSLGQVYYEQYF,TGTGCCAGCAGCCTGGGACAGGTATACTACGAGCAGTACTTC
TRBJ2-1,TRBV21-1,NA,NA,CASSKFPMRGYNEQFF,TGTGCCAGCAGCAAATTCCCAATGCGGGGTTACAATGAGCAGTTCTTC
TRBJ2-5,TRBV4-1,NA,NA,CASSQGPGVIETQYF,TGCGCCAGCAGCCAAGGACCGGGGGTGATAGAGACCCAGTACTTC
TRBJ2-1,TRBV19,NA,NA,CASSMGGNNEQFF,TGTGCCAGTAGTATGGGCGGGAATAATGAGCAGTTCTTC
TRBJ2-1,TRBV14,NA,NA,CASSQGNRGQFF,TGTGCCAGCAGCCAAGGGAACCGTGGGCAGTTCTTC
TRBJ2-1,TRBV12-2,NA,once,CASRVTSCRVGLNEQFF,TGTGCAAGTCGCGTTACTAGCTGTCGGGTCGGCCTGAATGAGCAGTTCTTC
TRBJ2-3,TRBV19,NA,NA,CASSGLGRELDTQYF,TGTGCCAGTAGTGGGCTTGGTCGGGAGTTAGATACGCAGTATTTT
TRBJ1-1,TRBV14,NA,NA,CASSQDIYSGAFF,TGTGCCAGCAGCCAAGATATATACTCTGGAGCTTTCTTT
TRBJ1-4,TRBV6-5,NA,NA,CASSYLGATNEKLFF,TGTGCCAGCAGTTACCTCGGTGCAACTAATGAAAAACTGTTTTTT
TRBJ2-4,TRBV9,NA,NA,CASSVEKGIQYF,TGTGCCAGCAGCGTAGAGAAAGGCATTCAGTACTTC
TRBJ2-5,TRBV3-1/TRBV3-2,NA,NA,CASSQVRGLQETQYF,TGTGCCAGCAGCCAGGTCAGAGGACTACAAGAGACCCAGTACTTC
TRBJ1-6,TRBV28,NA,few,CATRGAYNSPLHF,TGTGCCACACGGGGGGCGTATAATTCACCCCTCCACTTT
TRBJ1-2,TRBV18,TRBD1,NA,CASSHPGQREGGYTF,TGTGCCAGCTCCCACCCGGGACAGAGGGAGGGTGGCTACACCTTC
TRBJ2-7,TRBV27,NA,NA,CASSGQGLGQYF,TGTGCCAGCAGTGGGCAGGGCTTAGGGCAGTACTTC
TRBJ1-4,TRBV5-5,TRBD1,NA,CASSFQGTGREKLFF,TGTGCCAGCAGCTTCCAAGGGACAGGGAGGGAAAAACTGTTTTTT
TRBJ1-2,TRBV7-2,NA,NA,CASSLAPINYGYTF,TGTGCCAGCAGCTTAGCGCCCATTAACTATGGCTACACCTTC
TRBJ1-1,TRBV13,NA,NA,CASSLGPRSEAFF,TGTGCCAGCAGCTTAGGGCCCAGATCTGAAGCTTTCTTT